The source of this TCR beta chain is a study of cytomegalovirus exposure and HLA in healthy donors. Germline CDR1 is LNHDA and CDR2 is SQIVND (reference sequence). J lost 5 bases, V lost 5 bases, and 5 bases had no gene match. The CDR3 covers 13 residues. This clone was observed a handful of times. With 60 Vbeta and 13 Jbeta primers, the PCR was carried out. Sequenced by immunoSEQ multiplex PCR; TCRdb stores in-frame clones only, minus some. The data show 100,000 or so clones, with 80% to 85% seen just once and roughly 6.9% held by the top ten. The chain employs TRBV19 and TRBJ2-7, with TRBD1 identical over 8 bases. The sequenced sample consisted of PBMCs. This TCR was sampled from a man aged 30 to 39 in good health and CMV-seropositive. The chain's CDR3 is CASSFDRGNEQYF. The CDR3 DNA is TGTGCCAGTAGTTTTGACAGGGGCAACGAGCAGTACTTC.